This T cell receptor beta chain was obtained from a study of cytotoxic CD8 clonotypes in ibrutinib-treated CLL. This clone is medium-sized. CDR3 length equals 17 residues. Germline V gene lookup returns CDR1 LNHNV and CDR2 YYDKDF (reference sequence). V was shortened by 0 bases and J by 2 bases, with 15 bases between the two germline ends. Method: immunoSEQ multiplex PCR; TCRdb's copy keeps in-frame clones and lacks some. The data hold roughly 63,000 clones, with 45% to 65% observed a single time. The clonotype was recovered from a human donor with chronic lymphocytic leukemia. Sequencing was performed on PBMCs, taken after 12 months of ibrutinib treatment. The rearrangement uses TRBV15 and TRBJ2-3; D is undetermined. This chain's CDR3 is CATSRDLASEFTDTQYF. The CDR3 DNA reads as TGTGCCACCAGCAGAGATCTTGCCAGCGAGTTCACAGATACGCAGTATTTT.